This is a list of T cell receptor beta chains from one sample in a study of PD-L1 blockade in urothelial cancer. The assay was immunoSEQ multiplex PCR, and TCRdb's table has in-frame clones only and misses some. The profile covers approximately 72,000 clones, with around 88% appearing a single time and under 15% taken by the ten largest. This specimen consisted of PBMCs, obtained around atezolizumab (anti-PD-L1) treatment. The receptors were gathered from a man aged 55 to 70 with urothelial cancer. The CDR3 runs from the conserved cysteine through the conserved F or W. The D gene is left open where the match is weak. The listing skips clone size in some rows; elsewhere it reads once, few, many or a size class.

abundance | d_gene | j_gene | v_gene | CDR3nt | CDR3aa
once | TRBD1 | TRBJ1-5 | TRBV30 | TGTGCCTGGGGACAGGGGGCGAGGCAGCCCCAGCATTTT | CAWGQGARQPQHF
. | TRBD2 | TRBJ2-1 | TRBV15 | TGTGCCACCAGCAGAGGGTCGGCGGGGGGGTACAATGAGCAGTTCTTC | CATSRGSAGGYNEQFF
. | TRBD1 | TRBJ1-2 | TRBV2 | TGTGCCAGCAGTACGGACAGGGGTTATGGCTACACCTTC | CASSTDRGYGYTF
. | TRBD1 | TRBJ1-2 | TRBV5-8 | TGTGCCAGCAGCGTCCCGGGACAGGGGAGTTTTAGCTACACCTTC | CASSVPGQGSFSYTF
once | . | TRBJ1-1 | TRBV11-3 | TGTGCCAGCAGGAAACAGGTATCGAACACTGAAGCTTTCTTT | CASRKQVSNTEAFF
. | TRBD1 | TRBJ1-5 | TRBV5-6 | TGTGCCAGCAGCTTGGGGACAGGGGGGGAGCCCCAGCATTTT | CASSLGTGGEPQHF
. | TRBD1 | TRBJ2-7 | TRBV9 | TGTGCCAGCAGCCCACAGGGGGGTCCCTACGAGCAGTACTTC | CASSPQGGPYEQYF
. | . | TRBJ2-5 | TRBV7-2 | TGTGCCAGCAGCTTGACCCCGGGACACACTTCGGGAGAGACCCAGTACTTC | CASSLTPGHTSGETQYF
. | . | TRBJ2-3 | TRBV5-6 | TGTGCCAGCAGCGGAAGAGGCGGGACAGCGAATACGCAGTATTTT | CASSGRGGTANTQYF
. | TRBD1 | TRBJ1-4 | TRBV14 | TGTGCCAGCAGCGACAGGGTTCGCGAAAAACTGTTTTTT | CASSDRVREKLFF
. | . | TRBJ2-3 | TRBV7-3 | TGTGCCAGCAGCTTAATTTACACAGATACGCAGTATTTT | CASSLIYTDTQYF
. | . | TRBJ1-6 | TRBV14 | TGTGCCAGCAGCCAAGGGACAAGGGGTCCCCTCCACTTT | CASSQGTRGPLHF
. | TRBD1 | TRBJ1-2 | TRBV30 | TGTGCCTGGAGTCAGGACAGGGTTTATGGCTACACCTTC | CAWSQDRVYGYTF
once | TRBD1 | TRBJ2-7 | TRBV5-1 | TGCGCCAGCAGCGTTGATTCACAGGGGTTCAACGAGCAGTACTTC | CASSVDSQGFNEQYF
. | TRBD1 | TRBJ2-5 | TRBV9 | TGTGCCAGCAGCAAAGGACAGGGGCGAGAGACCCAGTACTTC | CASSKGQGRETQYF
. | TRBD1 | TRBJ2-7 | TRBV27 | TGTGCCAGCAGGGCGACAGGGGGCATCAACGAGCAGTACTTC | CASRATGGINEQYF
. | TRBD1 | TRBJ2-2 | TRBV14 | TGTGCCAGCCGACAGGGGCGATACACCGGGGAGCTGTTTTTT | CASRQGRYTGELFF
. | TRBD1 | TRBJ1-1 | TRBV5-1 | TGCGCCAGCAGAGAACCGACAGGGACGAACACTGAAGCTTTCTTT | CASREPTGTNTEAFF
. | . | TRBJ1-4 | TRBV10-1 | TGCGCCAGCAGTGAAAGGGGGGGAAAACTGTTTTTT | CASSERGGKLFF
. | . | TRBJ1-5 | TRBV28 | TGTGCCAGCACGTACAGACAAAATCAGCCCCAGCATTTT | CASTYRQNQPQHF